Presented here are 29 T cell receptor beta chains from one specimen sequenced in a study of blood T cell repertoires in COVID-19. Some clones are missing from TCRdb's copy, which holds only in-frame ones; the method was immunoSEQ multiplex PCR. Of 250,000 or so clones in the sample, roughly 89% were seen once. The sequencing input was PBMCs or T cells enriched from blood (not recorded which). Source of these receptors: a middle-aged man who had recovered from COVID-19.

The rearrangement joins TRBV25-1 to TRBJ1-1; a weak D match, TRBD1 (5 bases). The CDR3 covers 17 residues. Germline assignment: CDR1 MGHDK and CDR2 SYGVNS. Between the trimmed V and J ends, which lost 1 base and 1 base, there was a span of 16 bases. This chain's CDR3 is CASSESPTQGRNTEAFF. The CDR3 DNA sequence: TGTGCCAGCAGTGAATCCCCTACCCAGGGTAGGAACACTGAAGCTTTCTTT.

This clone was observed a single time. This chain links TRBV28 with TRBJ1-1, with 9 positions matching TRBD1. The CDR3 extends over 15 amino acids. Germline values: CDR1 MDHEN, CDR2 SYDVKM. Trimming removed 7 bases from V and 2 bases from J; junction bases left unmatched: 8. CDR3 in amino acids: CASKRPGQGNTEAFF. The DNA of the CDR3 is TGTGCCAGCAAGCGGCCGGGACAGGGTAACACTGAAGCTTTCTTT.

The chain uses TRBV9 and TRBJ2-2, with TRBD2 matching over 7 bases. V dropped 7 bases and J dropped 0; count of bases not matched to a gene: 3. The CDR3 contains 14 residues. CDR1 is SGDLS and CDR2 is YYNGEE in the germline V gene. This CDR3 reads CASQLAPNTGELFF. The CDR3, as DNA: TGTGCCAGCCAACTAGCGCCGAACACCGGGGAGCTGTTTTTT.

As regards this clone: Germline and junction disagree at one end, which may indicate a read error. The chain links TRBV29-1 to TRBJ2-2; D not certain. Germline V CDR1 and CDR2: SQVTM, ANQGSEA. The CDR3 runs 14 residues. The CDR3 DNA reads as TGCAGCGTGGAAGGGCGGCTGAACACCGGGGAGCTGTTTTTT. Translating gives CSVEGRLNTGELFF.

The V and J genes are TRBV13 and TRBJ2-1; 12 nucleotides line up with TRBD2. Germline-derived CDR1 and CDR2 are PRHDT and FYEKMQ (reference sequence). The CDR3 is made up of 16 amino acids. The V and J ends lost 2 bases and 7 bases, in that order; junction bases with no gene match: 6. The CDR3 region is CASSLRLAGGGNEQFF. The CDR3 DNA is TGTGCCAGCAGCTTAAGGCTAGCGGGAGGGGGGAATGAGCAGTTCTTC.

This clone was observed once. The rearrangement uses TRBV7-8 and TRBJ2-7; the D gene is possibly TRBD2 (6 bases). This CDR3 contains 14 residues. The germline V gene encodes CDR1 SGHVS and CDR2 FQNEAQ. The V end was cut by 4 bases, the J end by 7 bases, with 17 bases between. The CDR3 loop is CASSSRGVQTEQYF. In DNA, the CDR3 is TGTGCCAGCAGCTCCCGCGGGGTGCAGACGGAGCAGTACTTC.

Ten or more counts support this clone. The genes are TRBV6-4 and TRBJ2-1; 9 bases are shared with TRBD2. Germline CDR1 and CDR2: MRHNA and SNTAGT. Germline trimming cut 3 bases from V and 0 bases from J; bases unmatched to any gene: 0. The CDR3 covers 15 residues. The CDR3 sequence: CASSERGGSYNEQFF. CDR3 nucleotide sequence: TGTGCCAGCAGTGAGCGGGGGGGCTCCTACAATGAGCAGTTCTTC.

The genes are TRBV5-8 and TRBJ1-1; tentatively, D is TRBD1 (5 bases). The CDR3 is 14 residues long. The V gene's germline CDR1 is SGHTS and CDR2 YDEGEE. Trimming took off 2 bases at V and 4 bases at J, with 12 bases between the two ends. For the CDR3, the DNA is TGTGCCAGCAGCTTTTATCAGGGTTCCACTGAAGCTTTCTTT. Translation gives CASSFYQGSTEAFF.

This rearrangement joins TRBV15 to TRBJ1-3, with D hard to call. Looked up from germline, CDR1 is LNHNV and CDR2 is YYDKDF (reference sequence). Trimming pared 5 bases from V and 0 bases from J, leaving 20 bases between. This CDR3 has 18 amino acids. The CDR3 DNA is TGTGCCACCAGCCGGGATTTCGGCAGTCGTTACTCTGGAAACACCATATATTTT. Translated, it gives CATSRDFGSRYSGNTIYF.

This sequence joins TRBV13 and TRBJ2-3; 14 bases are shared with TRBD2. V gave up 4 bases and J gave up 8 bases; unmatched junction bases: 5. Looked up from germline, CDR1 is PRHDT and CDR2 is FYEKMQ (reference sequence). This CDR3 has 15 residues. CDR3 DNA sequence: TGTGCCAGCAGCTGGGGGACTAGCGGGGGCCGTACGCAGTATTTT. The encoded protein is CASSWGTSGGRTQYF.

The V gene is TRBV18, the J gene TRBJ1-1; TRBD1 agrees at 7 bases. This CDR3 region has 11 residues. The germline gives CDR1 KGHSH, CDR2 LQKENI. J was trimmed by 7 bases and V by 4 bases; bases with no gene match: 0. CDR3 nucleotides: TGTGCCAGCTCACGACAGGGTGAAGCTTTCTTT. As protein: CASSRQGEAFF.

The CDR3 sequence: CASSSGTGVNSPLHF. The CDR3 DNA sequence: TGTGCCAGCAGCTCAGGGACAGGGGTCAATTCACCCCTCCACTTT. The rearrangement joins TRBV5-4 to TRBJ1-6; TRBD1 matches at 10 bases. CDR3 size: 15 residues. Per germline, CDR1 SGHNT and CDR2 YYREEE (reference sequence). V lost 3 bases, J lost 7 bases, and 4 bases stayed unmatched.

The J gene is TRBJ2-7, the V gene TRBV7-6, with 8 positions matching TRBD1. V lost 5 bases, J lost 2 bases, and 5 bases stayed unmatched. The CDR3 has 14 residues. CDR1 and CDR2 (germline): SGHVS, FNYEAQ. DNA of the CDR3: TGTGCCAGCAGCCCAGGGGGCAACGCCTACGAGCAGTACTTC. Translating it yields CASSPGGNAYEQYF. Full variable domain (rest looked up from reference TRBV7-6 and TRBJ2-7): GAGVSQSPRYKVTKRGQDVALRCDPISGHVSLYWYRQALGQGPEFLTYFNYEAQQDKSGLPNDRFSAERPEGSISTLTIQRTEQRDSAMYRCASSPGGNAYEQYFGPGTRLTVT.

The rearrangement uses TRBV9 and TRBJ2-7; tentative D call: TRBD1 (5 bases). The CDR3 consists of 15 residues. With 2 bases removed from V and 2 bases from J, the gap between germline ends came to 14 bases. In germline, CDR1 is SGDLS, CDR2 YYNGEE. The CDR3: CASSVGQGQPYEQYF. CDR3 DNA: TGTGCCAGCAGCGTGGGTCAGGGCCAACCCTACGAGCAGTACTTC.

This sequence joins TRBV19 and TRBJ1-3; D is ambiguous. This CDR3 is 16 amino acids long. From germline, CDR1 is LNHDA and CDR2 SQIVND (reference sequence). V lost 7 bases to trimming and J lost 2 bases, with 18 bases between them. The CDR3 region has the DNA TGTGCCAGTAAACCCAACACCCAAGTCCCTGGAAACACCATATATTTT. This codes for CASKPNTQVPGNTIYF.

The chain employs TRBV11-3 and TRBJ1-1, with TRBD1 as a possible D gene (5 bases). V shed 5 bases and J shed 3 bases, with 16 bases lying between them. Germline CDR1 and CDR2: SGHNT and YENEEA. This CDR3 region has 15 residues. CDR3 bases: TGTGCCAGCAGCCCCCCCCGCTTAGGGGACACTGAAGCTTTCTTT. This encodes CASSPPRLGDTEAFF.

The chain couples TRBV5-4 to TRBJ2-1; TRBD1 might be the D (5 bases). Germline V gives CDR1 SGHNT, CDR2 YYREEE (reference sequence). The CDR3 consists of 15 residues. The germline V and J ends were trimmed by 4 bases and 3 bases, with 14 bases remaining between them. CDR3 nucleotide sequence: TGTGCCAGCAGCCTCAGGCAGGGCAGCTACAATGAGCAGTTCTTC. This codes for CASSLRQGSYNEQFF. The entire variable domain, with the rest obtained from reference TRBV5-4 and TRBJ2-1, is as follows: ETGVTQSPTHLIKTRGQQVTLRCSSQSGHNTVSWYQQALGQGPQFIFQYYREEENGRGNFPPRFSGLQFPNYSSELNVNALELDDSALYLCASSLRQGSYNEQFFGPGTRLTVL.

V is TRBV11-2 and J is TRBJ2-1; D gene uncertain. Deletions cut 5 bases from V and 0 bases from J, with 11 bases between. The germline CDR1 and CDR2 sequences are SGHAT and FQNNGV. The CDR3 extends over 15 amino acids. In DNA, the CDR3 is TGTGCCAGCAGCCCTCTTAGGAGCTCCTACAATGAGCAGTTCTTC. This translates into CASSPLRSSYNEQFF.

The V call is TRBV11-3, the J call TRBJ1-2, with 10 bases fitting TRBD1. Trimming took 5 bases from V and 8 from J; bases not matched to a gene: 11. Germline values: CDR1 SGHNT, CDR2 YENEEA. This CDR3 spans 15 amino acids. The CDR3 region is CASSRTGGGRGGYTF. The CDR3, as DNA: TGTGCCAGCAGCAGGACAGGGGGAGGGCGGGGCGGCTACACCTTC. Complete variable domain (other parts from reference TRBV11-3 and TRBJ1-2): EAGVVQSPRYKIIEKKQPVAFWCNPISGHNTLYWYLQNLGQGPELLIRYENEEAVDDSQLPKDRFSAERLKGVDSTLKIQPAELGDSAVYLCASSRTGGGRGGYTFGSGTRLTVV.

This chain links TRBV6-5 with TRBJ2-7; D may be TRBD2 (5 bases). V was trimmed by 1 base and J by 3 bases, leaving 10 bases between them. The CDR3 covers 14 residues. Germline values: CDR1 MNHEY, CDR2 SVGAGI. The CDR3 nucleotides are TGTGCCAGCAGTTACTTTCACGGGGACTACGAGCAGTACTTC. Encoded protein: CASSYFHGDYEQYF.

The chain employs TRBV4-2 and TRBJ1-5, with 7 bases lining up with TRBD1. Trimming removed 3 bases from V and 9 bases from J; junction bases left unmatched: 11. Germline CDR1 LGHNA, CDR2 YNFKEQ. This CDR3 has 15 residues. The CDR3: CASSHLDRDLLPQHF. CDR3 bases: TGTGCCAGCAGCCATCTAGACAGGGACCTTTTGCCCCAGCATTTT.

DNA of the CDR3: TGTGCCAGCAGGGGGGGGACGGCGGCGGAGCCCCAGCATTTT. Protein sequence: CASRGGTAAEPQHF. The genes are TRBV2 and TRBJ1-5, with TRBD1 as a possible D gene (5 bases). Trimming left V 6 bases short and J 8 bases short, with 17 bases between. Germline values: CDR1 SNHLY, CDR2 FYNNEI. The CDR3 is 14 residues long.

In nucleotides, the CDR3 is TGTGCCAGTAGTTCACCCGGGAGGGTCAAGACTGAAGCTTTCTTT. This codes for CASSSPGRVKTEAFF. V usage is TRBV19 and J usage is TRBJ1-1; D unresolved. The germline gives CDR1 LNHDA, CDR2 SQIVND (reference sequence). V lost 5 bases to trimming and J lost 5 bases, with 18 bases between them. The CDR3 is 15 residues long.

The chain is built from TRBV28 and TRBJ2-7; 8 bases map to TRBD2. The CDR3 extends over 14 amino acids. V lost 2 bases and J lost 2; bases outside the gene matches: 2. The germline gives CDR1 MDHEN, CDR2 SYDVKM. The CDR3 coding sequence is TGTGCCAGCAGTTTAGCGGGAGGAACCTACGAGCAGTACTTC. It specifies CASSLAGGTYEQYF.

The rearrangement links TRBV30 to TRBJ1-2; 8 bases fit TRBD1. The germline gives CDR1 GTSNPN, CDR2 SVGIG (reference sequence). This CDR3 contains 14 residues. V was clipped by 4 bases and J by 4 bases; unmatched bases: 8. The DNA of the CDR3 is TGTGCCTGGACGAGACAGGGGATGGGCTATGGCTACACCTTC. Residues: CAWTRQGMGYGYTF.

The V and J genes are TRBV9 and TRBJ1-2, with D tentatively TRBD1 (5 bases). V lost 0 bases and J 8 bases, leaving 14 bases between the germline ends. CDR1 SGDLS and CDR2 YYNGEE come from the germline V gene. CDR3 length: 14 residues. CDR3 in DNA: TGTGCCAGCAGCGTAGGTGGGGGGAAGGGCGGCTACACCTTC. The encoded protein is CASSVGGGKGGYTF.

The chain has TRBV30 and TRBJ1-5; D ambiguous. Germline CDR1 GTSNPN, CDR2 SVGIG (reference sequence). V shed 2 bases and J shed 4 bases, with 18 bases lying between them. This CDR3 has 16 amino acids. CDR3 in amino acids: CAWSFGRGIPNQPQHF. The CDR3 region has the DNA TGTGCCTGGAGTTTTGGTCGGGGAATCCCTAATCAGCCCCAGCATTTT.

This rearrangement joins TRBV7-9 to TRBJ1-3; 7 bases align to TRBD1. V was clipped by 5 bases and J by 2 bases; unmatched bases: 3. The germline V gene encodes CDR1 SEHNR and CDR2 FQNEAQ (reference sequence). This CDR3 has 14 residues. DNA for the CDR3: TGTGCCAGCAGCCCGACAGGGCCTGGAAACACCATATATTTT. Its protein product is CASSPTGPGNTIYF.

This clone was recorded once. The V and J genes are TRBV9 and TRBJ2-2; D remains unclear. The CDR3 runs 13 residues. With 0 bases removed from V and 4 bases from J, the gap between germline ends came to 4 bases. Germline CDR1 and CDR2: SGDLS and YYNGEE. CDR3 region: CASSVARTGELFF. The CDR3 bases are TGTGCCAGCAGCGTAGCCCGCACCGGGGAGCTGTTTTTT.